The clone carrying this TCR beta chain was counted only a few times. The antigen is not known. A much larger clone lies one base from this, so it may be a read error. The data stem from a study of blood T cells in healthy people across ages. The sample providers were healthy Caucasian people from Russia, aged roughly 6 to 90. Through a sample-barcoded 5' primer and a J-beta primer mix, a second PCR was run for roughly 7 to 11 cycles. TCRdb re-called the 5' RACE reads with MiXCR, one entry per CDR3 protein. The sample records 1.5 million to 1.8 million distinct CDR3 sequences, 40% to 45% being singletons. Germline CDR1 is SGHRS and CDR2 is YFSETQ. The length of the CDR3 is 17 residues. V lost 5 bases and J lost 7; bases outside the gene matches: 16. Overall study results and limits: Nothing was known about donor CMV status, and this possibly confounded expanded clonotype changes. With unsorted PBMCs, a conclusive comparison of naive versus antigen-experienced cells was not possible.

Material for sequencing was blood. The TCR was taken from a young woman in good health. The chain links TRBV5-1 to TRBJ2-7, with 12 bases matching TRBD1. CDR3 in amino acids: CASRLNPGTGGYNEQYF. The CDR3 DNA follows: TGCGCCAGCAGGCTCAATCCCGGGACAGGGGGCTACAATGAGCAGTACTTC.